A selection of T cell receptor beta chains follows, all from one sample in a study of T cell changes during pregnancy in multiple sclerosis. Profiling relied on immunoSEQ multiplex PCR, and the TCRdb table lists in-frame clones only, not all of them. The profile shows 75,000 to 100,000 clones, 85% to 95% of them singletons. The source material was peripheral blood, sampled after pregnancy. The receptors derive from a female donor with multiple sclerosis, enrolled in a pregnancy study. Both conserved end residues are part of each CDR3. A D gene is named only where the DNA matches it firmly. Clone size is stated in some rows and not others, as once, few, many or a class when expanded.

d_call	clone_size	j_call	v_call	cdr3_aa	cdr3_nt
.	once	TRBJ1-2	TRBV9	CASSVEDPKGYGYTF	TGTGCCAGCAGCGTAGAGGACCCGAAGGGGTATGGCTACACCTTC
TRBD1	.	TRBJ1-2	TRBV30	CAWSVHRGDYGYTF	TGTGCCTGGAGTGTACACAGGGGGGACTATGGCTACACCTTC
TRBD1	.	TRBJ2-7	TRBV19	CASSATGTGTYEQYF	TGTGCCAGTAGTGCTACCGGGACAGGGACCTACGAGCAGTACTTC
TRBD2	.	TRBJ2-3	TRBV5-1	CASSSTEWSGSIPDTQYF	TGCGCCAGCAGCTCCACTGAGTGGAGCGGGAGTATCCCAGATACGCAGTATTTT
TRBD1	.	TRBJ1-1	TRBV7-9	CASRPTGPNTEAFF	TGTGCCAGCAGGCCGACAGGGCCGAACACTGAAGCTTTCTTT
.	.	TRBJ1-5	TRBV7-9	CASSLGGFSNQPQHF	TGTGCCAGCAGCCTCGGAGGTTTTAGCAATCAGCCCCAGCATTTT
.	.	TRBJ1-5	TRBV2	CASTSSGVGNQPQHF	TGTGCCAGCACCTCAAGCGGAGTTGGCAATCAGCCCCAGCATTTT
TRBD1	.	TRBJ1-1	TRBV6-5	CKKRDRGNTEAFF	TGTAAAAAACGGGACAGGGGGAACACTGAAGCTTTCTTT
TRBD1	.	TRBJ2-7	TRBV7-2	CASSWAGTGENEQYF	TGTGCCAGCAGCTGGGCCGGGACAGGGGAGAACGAGCAGTACTTC
.	.	TRBJ1-2	TRBV9	CASSVDPGRGYGYTF	TGTGCCAGCAGCGTAGATCCAGGGCGTGGGTATGGCTACACCTTC
.	.	TRBJ2-1	TRBV14	CASSQFRGGFYNEQFF	TGTGCCAGCAGCCAATTCCGCGGGGGCTTCTACAATGAGCAGTTCTTC
TRBD1	.	TRBJ1-1	TRBV6-1	CANTRLTGHTEAFF	TGTGCCAACACCCGCCTGACAGGGCACACTGAAGCTTTCTTT
TRBD1	.	TRBJ2-3	TRBV29-1	CSVEDAAGGGTDTQYF	TGCAGCGTTGAAGATGCGGCAGGGGGAGGCACAGATACGCAGTATTTT
.	.	TRBJ1-1	TRBV6-6	CASSRAGNTEAFF	TGTGCCAGCAGTCGGGCGGGGAACACTGAAGCTTTCTTT
TRBD1	.	TRBJ2-7	TRBV6-1	CASSERGLGGYYEQYF	TGTGCCAGCAGTGAAAGGGGGCTCGGAGGCTACTACGAGCAGTACTTC
.	.	TRBJ1-3	TRBV11-2	CASSLGRQLYGNTIYF	TGTGCCAGCAGCTTAGGTCGACAGTTATACGGAAACACCATATATTTT
TRBD1	.	TRBJ2-3	TRBV10-3	CAISESMRGPSTDTQYF	TGTGCCATCAGTGAGAGTATGAGGGGGCCGAGCACAGATACGCAGTATTTT
.	.	TRBJ1-5	TRBV28	CASSPRGINQPQHF	TGTGCCAGCAGCCCTCGAGGCATCAATCAGCCCCAGCATTTT
TRBD1	few	TRBJ1-2	TRBV28	CASSAHGTGYDGYTF	TGTGCCAGCAGCGCACACGGGACAGGGTATGATGGCTACACCTTC
.	.	TRBJ1-3	TRBV7-2	CASSLGIRGQGRNTIYF	TGTGCCAGCAGCTTAGGCATCCGTGGACAAGGGAGAAACACCATATATTTT
.	.	TRBJ2-6	TRBV29-1	CSVEDTGKDSGANVLTF	TGCAGCGTTGAAGATACAGGGAAGGACTCTGGGGCCAACGTCCTGACTTTC
.	.	TRBJ2-7	TRBV7-9	CASSAGFSYEQYF	TGTGCCAGCAGTGCGGGGTTCTCCTACGAGCAGTACTTC
TRBD2	.	TRBJ2-1	TRBV11-2	CASSLLVAGNFGQFF	TGTGCCAGCAGCTTATTGGTAGCGGGGAACTTTGGGCAGTTCTTC
.	.	TRBJ1-1	TRBV10-1	CASSESGSTEAFF	TGCGCCAGCAGTGAATCGGGGAGCACTGAAGCTTTCTTT
.	.	TRBJ2-7	TRBV19	CASRKGGSGTTYEQYF	TGTGCCAGTAGGAAAGGGGGATCGGGGACCACCTACGAGCAGTACTTC
.	.	TRBJ2-3	TRBV9	CASSPRTTDTQYF	TGTGCCAGCAGCCCGAGAACCACAGATACGCAGTATTTT
TRBD1	.	TRBJ1-2	TRBV19	CASSGRDRGSGVDGYTF	TGTGCCAGTAGTGGCCGGGACAGGGGATCCGGAGTCGATGGCTACACCTTC
TRBD1	.	TRBJ1-1	TRBV5-1	CASSLGRQGSPEAFF	TGCGCCAGCAGCTTGGGAAGACAGGGAAGTCCTGAAGCTTTCTTT
TRBD2	.	TRBJ2-3	TRBV7-6	CASSLAPSGSTDTQYF	TGTGCCAGCAGCTTAGCCCCTAGCGGGAGCACAGATACGCAGTATTTT
TRBD2	.	TRBJ2-1	TRBV6-1	CASSEGTSGRGNEQFF	TGTGCCAGCAGTGAAGGGACTAGCGGGAGAGGGAATGAGCAGTTCTTC
.	.	TRBJ1-5	TRBV30	CAWSPIRTGNSNQPQHF	TGTGCCTGGAGTCCTATTCGAACAGGGAATAGCAATCAGCCCCAGCATTTT
.	once	TRBJ1-3	TRBV6-5	CASSYSGDNSGNTIYF	TGTGCCAGCAGTTACTCGGGGGACAACTCTGGAAACACCATATATTTT
.	.	TRBJ1-6	TRBV5-4	CASSLEGLGNSPLHF	TGTGCCAGCAGCTTAGAGGGATTGGGGAATTCACCCCTCCACTTT
.	.	TRBJ2-7	TRBV6-1	CASSEAQGHLYEQYF	TGTGCCAGCAGTGAAGCGCAAGGACACCTTTACGAGCAGTACTTC
.	.	TRBJ1-5	TRBV21-1	CASRPFRTVNGNQPQHF	TGTGCCAGCAGACCGTTTAGGACAGTAAATGGCAATCAGCCCCAGCATTTT
.	.	TRBJ2-1	TRBV5-5	CASSLGWSSYNEQFF	TGTGCCAGCAGCTTGGGTTGGAGCTCCTACAATGAGCAGTTCTTC
TRBD2	.	TRBJ2-7	TRBV4-2	CASSQDLGTSGGYSYEQYF	TGTGCCAGCAGCCAAGATTTAGGGACTAGCGGGGGCTACTCCTACGAGCAGTACTTC
.	.	TRBJ2-7	TRBV5-8	CASSLRPNNYEQYF	TGTGCCAGCAGCTTGCGTCCGAACAACTACGAGCAGTACTTC
.	.	TRBJ1-4	TRBV19	CASSMGMAGEKLFF	TGTGCCAGTAGTATGGGCATGGCGGGAGAAAAACTGTTTTTT
TRBD1	.	TRBJ2-7	TRBV5-8	CASSLRTGATYEQYF	TGTGCCAGTTCCTTACGGACAGGGGCGACCTACGAGCAGTACTTC
.	once	TRBJ2-7	TRBV4-3	CASSEENRVYEQYF	TGCGCCAGCAGCGAAGAAAATCGCGTGTACGAGCAGTACTTC
.	once	TRBJ2-7	TRBV5-6	CASSFPGVTPTYEQYF	TGTGCCAGCAGCTTTCCGGGGGTGACCCCCACCTACGAGCAGTACTTC
TRBD1	.	TRBJ1-2	TRBV7-9	CASSSRHRGFGYTF	TGTGCCAGCAGCAGTCGGCACAGGGGGTTTGGCTACACCTTC
TRBD1	.	TRBJ2-7	TRBV5-1	CASSSGPGQLYEQYF	TGCGCCAGCAGCTCTGGACCGGGACAGCTTTACGAGCAGTACTTC
TRBD1	.	TRBJ1-2	TRBV7-9	CASSIEGTGDPYTF	TGTGCCAGCAGCATAGAGGGGACAGGGGACCCCTACACCTTC
.	.	TRBJ1-1	TRBV5-1	CASRGGIGQNEAFF	TGCGCCAGCAGGGGGGGGATAGGGCAGAACGAAGCTTTCTTT
.	.	TRBJ1-5	TRBV5-5	CASSDIGNQPQHF	TGTGCCAGCAGCGACATCGGCAATCAGCCCCAGCATTTT
.	.	TRBJ2-1	TRBV7-7	CASSYERDNEQFF	TGTGCCAGCAGCTACGAGAGAGACAATGAGCAGTTCTTC
TRBD2	.	TRBJ2-7	TRBV6-5	CASSYVFSGGGGEQYF	TGTGCCAGCAGTTACGTATTTAGCGGGGGTGGTGGCGAGCAGTACTTC
TRBD1	.	TRBJ2-1	TRBV5-1	CASSWGGTGVREQFF	TGCGCCAGCAGCTGGGGAGGGACAGGGGTTCGGGAGCAGTTCTTC
TRBD1	.	TRBJ2-5	TRBV5-4	CASSLNQGEETQYF	TGTGCCAGCAGCTTGAATCAGGGGGAAGAGACCCAGTACTTC
TRBD2	.	TRBJ2-3	TRBV2	CATRTSGTSTDTQYF	TGTGCCACCAGGACTAGCGGCACTAGCACAGATACGCAGTATTTT
.	.	TRBJ1-2	TRBV7-8	CASSPRDIYGYTF	TGTGCCAGCAGCCCCCGGGATATCTATGGCTACACCTTC
.	.	TRBJ2-3	TRBV18	CASSRDKVTDTQYF	TGTGCCAGCTCACGGGACAAGGTCACGGATACGCAGTATTTT
TRBD1	.	TRBJ1-4	TRBV6-5	CASKQAGGEKLFF	TGTGCCAGCAAACAGGCAGGGGGAGAAAAACTGTTTTTT
.	once	TRBJ1-3	TRBV25-1	CASSRGEGLYSGNTIYF	TGTGCCAGCAGCCGCGGTGAGGGCCTGTACTCTGGAAACACCATATATTTT